These 10 T cell receptor beta chains were sequenced from one sample in a study of control samples from healthy donors and cancer patients. The data were produced by immunoSEQ multiplex PCR, yet TCRdb's version contains in-frame clones alone and is incomplete. The data show some 120,000 clones, 89% seen once. The sample taken for sequencing was blood. These receptors came from a man in his fifties in good health.

The chain employs TRBV6-2 or TRBV6-3 and TRBJ1-2; D possibly corresponds to TRBD1 (5 bases). CDR1 MNHEY and CDR2 SVGEGT come from the germline V gene. CDR3 length equals 14 residues. V gave up 4 bases and J gave up 6 bases, with 15 bases separating them. CDR3 nucleotide sequence: TGTGCCAGCAGTTCCTACACCGGGACGAATGGCTACACCTTC. Residues: CASSSYTGTNGYTF.

CDR3 DNA: TGTGCCAGCTCACCAAGGGAGGCTGCAACTAATGAAAAACTGTTTTTT. Translated, it gives CASSPREAATNEKLFF. The rearrangement joins TRBV18 to TRBJ1-4; D gene uncertain. CDR1 KGHSH and CDR2 LQKENI come from the germline V gene. This CDR3 contains 16 residues. Trimming pared 2 bases from V and 0 bases from J, leaving 10 bases between.

This clone was seen more than once but under ten times. This chain connects TRBV3-1 (or the pseudogene TRBV3-2) to TRBJ1-5; no reliable D call. Between the trimmed V and J ends, which lost 0 bases and 7 bases, there was a span of 7 bases. Per the germline V gene, CDR1 is LGHDT and CDR2 is YNNKEL (reference sequence). The CDR3 spans 13 residues. The CDR3 loop reads CASSQDMGQPQHF. DNA of the CDR3: TGTGCCAGCAGCCAAGATATGGGGCAGCCCCAGCATTTT.

The chain recombines TRBV7-2 with TRBJ2-6; the match to TRBD1 covers 8 bases. The CDR3 is 15 amino acids. The J segment lost 2 bases and the V segment lost 5 bases, leaving 2 bases of the junction unmatched. Germline assignment: CDR1 SGHTA and CDR2 FQGNSA. Written as DNA, the CDR3 is TGTGCCAGCAGCCCAGGGGGCGCTGGGGCCAACGTCCTGACTTTC. It is translated as CASSPGGAGANVLTF.

As for this clone: The identical CDR3 is also encoded by other nucleotide sequences in the sample. This chain joins TRBV27 and TRBJ1-5, with 7 bases matching TRBD1. The CDR3 contains 15 residues. Per the germline V gene, CDR1 is MNHEY and CDR2 is SMNVEV (reference sequence). The V gene end was trimmed by 3 bases and the J gene end by 4 bases; junction bases not matched to a gene: 6. Here the CDR3 reads CASSLGQGGNQPQHF. In nucleotides, the CDR3 is TGTGCCAGCAGTTTGGGGCAGGGGGGGAATCAGCCCCAGCATTTT.

This rearrangement joins TRBV28 to TRBJ2-3, with D maybe TRBD1 (5 bases). Germline-derived CDR1 and CDR2 are MDHEN and SYDVKM. This CDR3 contains 16 residues. V lost 1 base to trimming and J lost 4 bases, with 15 bases between them. Here the CDR3 reads CASSLYTGNAPDTQYF. The CDR3 region has the DNA TGTGCCAGCAGTTTATACACAGGAAACGCCCCAGATACGCAGTATTTT. Drawing the rest from reference TRBV28 and TRBJ2-3, the complete variable domain is DVKVTQSSRYLVKRTGEKVFLECVQDMDHENMFWYRQDPGLGLRLIYFSYDVKMKEKGDIPEGYSVSREKKERFSLILESASTNQTSMYLCASSLYTGNAPDTQYFGPGTRLTVL.

The chain recombines TRBV6-1 with TRBJ1-5; 9 bases align to TRBD1. The CDR3 covers 15 residues. With V trimmed by 1 base and J by 7 bases, 5 bases remained unmatched. Per germline, CDR1 MNHNS and CDR2 SASEGT. CDR3 nucleotide sequence: TGTGCCAGCAGTGAAGGGGACAGGGTAAGACAGCCCCAGCATTTT. Encoded protein: CASSEGDRVRQPQHF.

The rearrangement uses TRBV27 and TRBJ2-2, with TRBD1 matching over 10 bases. This CDR3 comprises 14 residues. Trimming removed 7 bases from V and 7 bases from J; junction bases left unmatched: 6. Germline V gene data show CDR1 as MNHEY and CDR2 as SMNVEV (reference sequence). In DNA form, the CDR3 reads TGTGCCAGCATGGACAGGGGGTCGGTCGGGGAGCTGTTTTTT. As protein: CASMDRGSVGELFF.

CDR3: CASNRVAAYEQYF. The CDR3 nucleotides read TGTGCCAGTAACAGGGTCGCAGCCTACGAGCAGTACTTC. The rearrangement links TRBV21-1 to TRBJ2-7; TRBD1 reflects the table's D call only, with no check against the DNA. TRBV21-1 is a pseudogene. The CDR3 extends over 13 amino acids.

The chain employs TRBV5-1 and TRBJ2-7, with TRBD2 matching over 7 bases. Germline values: CDR1 SGHRS, CDR2 YFSETQ. V lost 1 base, J lost 3 bases, and 4 bases stayed unmatched. This CDR3 comprises 14 residues. The CDR3 reads CASSLPPGGYEQYF. The CDR3 nucleotides read TGCGCCAGCAGCTTGCCGCCGGGGGGCTACGAGCAGTACTTC.